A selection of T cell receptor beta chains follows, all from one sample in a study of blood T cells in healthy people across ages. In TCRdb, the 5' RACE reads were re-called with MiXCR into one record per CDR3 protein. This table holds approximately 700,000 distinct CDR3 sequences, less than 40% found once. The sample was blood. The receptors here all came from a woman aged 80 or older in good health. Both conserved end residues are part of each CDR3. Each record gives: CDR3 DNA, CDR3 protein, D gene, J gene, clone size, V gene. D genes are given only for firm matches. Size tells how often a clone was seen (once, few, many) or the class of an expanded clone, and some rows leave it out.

TGTGCCAGCAGTTTATTGGAGACTGAAGCTTTCTTT,CASSLLETEAFF,-,TRBJ1-1,many,TRBV12-3/TRBV12-4
TGTGCCAGCAGCTCGAGGGGAGGGAACGGCTACACCTTC,CASSSRGGNGYTF,-,TRBJ1-2,many,TRBV7-2
TGTGCCAGCAGTGACGGGACTAGCGGCACAGATACGCAGTATTTT,CASSDGTSGTDTQYF,TRBD2,TRBJ2-3,-,TRBV6-4
TGTGCCAGCAGCTTCCGCGGGACAGGGATCTACAATGAGCAGTTCTTC,CASSFRGTGIYNEQFF,TRBD1,TRBJ2-1,-,TRBV7-2
TGTGCCAGCAGTCCTGACAGGGCCGGGGCCAACGTCCTGACTTTC,CASSPDRAGANVLTF,TRBD1,TRBJ2-6,many,TRBV18
TGCAGTGCCGGACAGGGGGCGGCAGATACGCAGTATTTT,CSAGQGAADTQYF,TRBD1,TRBJ2-3,many,TRBV20-1
TGCAGTGCTAGAGTGTTTGGACAGGGGGTAACCTACGAGCAGTACTTC,CSARVFGQGVTYEQYF,TRBD1,TRBJ2-7,many,TRBV20-1
TGTGCCAGCAGCCCCCGGGACAGGGGAGAAGATACGCAGTATTTT,CASSPRDRGEDTQYF,TRBD1,TRBJ2-3,-,TRBV7-9
TGTGCCAGCAGCGTACAGGGGCCGAGGACTGAAGCTTTCTTT,CASSVQGPRTEAFF,TRBD1,TRBJ1-1,-,TRBV7-8
TGTGCCAGCAGCTTAAACCCCCAACGGACAAGGAGAACCGGGGAGCTGTTTTTT,CASSLNPQRTRRTGELFF,-,TRBJ2-2,few,TRBV7-2
TGTGCCAGCAGCTTGGTGGGGGGCCTAAATGAAAAACTGTTTTTT,CASSLVGGLNEKLFF,-,TRBJ1-4,-,TRBV5-1
TGTGCCAGCAGCTTGGGGCAGGGGGTCGGCACAGATACGCAGTATTTT,CASSLGQGVGTDTQYF,TRBD1,TRBJ2-3,many,TRBV5-5
TGCAGTGCGGCGGGGTTGGGTGGCAATGAGCAGTTCTTC,CSAAGLGGNEQFF,-,TRBJ2-1,many,TRBV20-1
TGTGCCAGCCGTGAACCTCGTCCCGGGACAGGGGGCGCAGGCTACACCTTC,CASREPRPGTGGAGYTF,TRBD1,TRBJ1-2,-,TRBV2
TGTGCCAGCAGCTTAGGACTCCCGGTTGAGCAGTTCTTC,CASSLGLPVEQFF,-,TRBJ2-1,-,TRBV5-6
TGTGCCAGCAGCGACGAGATCTGGCTCGACAATGAGCAGTTCTTC,CASSDEIWLDNEQFF,-,TRBJ2-1,-,TRBV7-2
TGTGCCAGCAGCGTGGGGGTTTCGGATACGCAGTATTTT,CASSVGVSDTQYF,-,TRBJ2-3,few,TRBV9
TGTGCCAGCAGCCAAGATTGGAGCGGAAGAGAAGAGACCCAGTACTTC,CASSQDWSGREETQYF,-,TRBJ2-5,many,TRBV3-1
TGTGCCAGCAGTGAAGTATTGGGGACCGAGCAGTACTTC,CASSEVLGTEQYF,-,TRBJ2-7,-,TRBV2
TGTGCCAGCCGCTTAGGGGGGTACAATGAGCAGTTCTTC,CASRLGGYNEQFF,-,TRBJ2-1,-,TRBV28
TGTGCCAGCAGTTTCGAGGGTAGGAGCAATCGGCCCCAGCATTTT,CASSFEGRSNRPQHF,-,TRBJ1-5,-,TRBV27
TGCAGTGCTAGGGGGGGATCCCCTAACTATGGCTACACCTTC,CSARGGSPNYGYTF,-,TRBJ1-2,many,TRBV20-1
TGCGCCAGCAGCTTGGCGGCAGGTAAGGAGGCTGAAGCTTTCTTT,CASSLAAGKEAEAFF,-,TRBJ1-1,few,TRBV5-1
TGTGCCACCAGCAGAGTAACAGGGGTGAATGAGCAGTACTTC,CATSRVTGVNEQYF,TRBD1,TRBJ2-7,few,TRBV15
TGCAGCGTTGCGGTCGGGCCGAATGAAAAACTGTTTTTT,CSVAVGPNEKLFF,-,TRBJ1-4,-,TRBV29-1
TGTGCCAGCACCCTAACTGGACAGGGGGCTAACACCGGGGAGCTGTTTTTT,CASTLTGQGANTGELFF,TRBD1,TRBJ2-2,-,TRBV27
TGTGCCAGCAGCTTGGACAGCCTCGGCGAGCAGTACTTC,CASSLDSLGEQYF,-,TRBJ2-7,few,TRBV5-4
TGTGCCAGAAGCCCAGCTGGGGACCAGTGGGATGGGCAGTTCTTC,CARSPAGDQWDGQFF,-,TRBJ2-1,once,TRBV7-3